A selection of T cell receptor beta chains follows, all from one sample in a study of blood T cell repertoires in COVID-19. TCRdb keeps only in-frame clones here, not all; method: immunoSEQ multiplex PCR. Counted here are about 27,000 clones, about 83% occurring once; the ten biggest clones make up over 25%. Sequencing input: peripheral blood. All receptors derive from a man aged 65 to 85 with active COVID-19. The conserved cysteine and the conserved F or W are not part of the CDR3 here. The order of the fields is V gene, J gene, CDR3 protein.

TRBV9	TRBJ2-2	ASSATAWVGGELF
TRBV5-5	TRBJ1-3	ASRSTDRGSGNTIY
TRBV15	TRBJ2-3	ATSSEGRNTQY
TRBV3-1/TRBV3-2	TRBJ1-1	ATRGGTEAF
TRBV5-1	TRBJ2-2	ASQRGGLANTGELF
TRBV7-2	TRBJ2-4	ASSTRTSGGVAKNIQY
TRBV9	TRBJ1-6	ASSVGRPYNSPLH
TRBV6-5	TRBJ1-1	ASRETGGFTEAF
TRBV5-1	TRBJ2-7	ASSLGTDTYEQY
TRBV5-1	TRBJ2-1	ASSNGGGDYNEQF
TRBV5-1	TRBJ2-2	ASSPRGATANTGELF
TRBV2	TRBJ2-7	ASSILGDYEQY
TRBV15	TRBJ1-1	ATSRTQGADTEAF
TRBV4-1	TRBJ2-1	ASSQVSSGVYNEQF
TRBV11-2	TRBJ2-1	ASSLMSNSYNEQF
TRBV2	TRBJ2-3	ASKAGGPDTQY
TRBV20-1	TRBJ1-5	SASTQFNQPQH
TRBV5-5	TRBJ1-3	ASSLWEAGNTIY
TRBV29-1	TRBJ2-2	SAQGARRELF
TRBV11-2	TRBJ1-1	ASSRGVNTEAF
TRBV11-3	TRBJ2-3	ASSTTSGGPDTQY
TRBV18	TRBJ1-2	ASSQLPGQGDYGYT
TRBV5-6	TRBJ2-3	ASSPAWAHTQY
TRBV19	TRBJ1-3	ASCGRYTIY
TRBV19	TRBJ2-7	ASSTTGGIYEQY
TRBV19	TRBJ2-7	ASSDFGQGAPYEQY
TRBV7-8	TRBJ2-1	ATRRTSGANEQF
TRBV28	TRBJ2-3	ASNRVNTDTQY
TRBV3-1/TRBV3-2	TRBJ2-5	ASSPTLGSGTSGGVQETQY
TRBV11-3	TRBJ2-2	ASSPTGGSGELF
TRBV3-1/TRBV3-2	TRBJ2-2	ASSRQGGTHTGELF
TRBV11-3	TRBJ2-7	ASSQSGTHAKQY
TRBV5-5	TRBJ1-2	ASSLQGFYGYT
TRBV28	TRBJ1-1	ASSFSTGGITEAF
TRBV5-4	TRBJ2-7	ASSSGLAGAGEQY
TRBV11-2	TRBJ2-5	ASSPTGWQTQY
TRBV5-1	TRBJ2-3	ASSLAGADTQY
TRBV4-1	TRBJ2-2	ASSQGGLVNTGELF
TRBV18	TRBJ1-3	ASSRQGHTGNTIY
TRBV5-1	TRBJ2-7	ASSLVAGSYEQY
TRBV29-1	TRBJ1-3	SAAPGPGALSGNTIY
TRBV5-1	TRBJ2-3	ASSPLPLADYTDTQY
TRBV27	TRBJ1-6	ASSLSGQGEALH
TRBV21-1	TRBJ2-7	ASSKGASGRLVEQY
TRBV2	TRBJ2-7	ASSELRQGYEQY
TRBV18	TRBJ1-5	ASSPGANSNQPQH
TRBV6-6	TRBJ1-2	ASSENSPGGSGYT
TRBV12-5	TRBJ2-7	ASGLSRRPSYEQY
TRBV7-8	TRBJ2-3	ASSSPGLRTDTQY
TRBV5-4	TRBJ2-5	ASSFTLRAGVSETQY
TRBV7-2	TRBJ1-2	ASSPIGGVYGYT
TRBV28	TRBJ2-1	ASSFILRQGVARIVNEQF
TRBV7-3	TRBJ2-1	ASSLSRTGDRQF
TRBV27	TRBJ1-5	ASRDRAAQPQH
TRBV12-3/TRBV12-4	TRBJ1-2	ASSQGTGVGYT
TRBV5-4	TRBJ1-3	ASSLDFGGEAGNTIY
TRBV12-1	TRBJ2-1	ASSFHIKGGAYNEQF
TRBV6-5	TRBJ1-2	ASSPGTAPLYGYT
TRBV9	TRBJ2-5	ASSAGPEETQY
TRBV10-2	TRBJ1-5	ASRGQSNQPQH